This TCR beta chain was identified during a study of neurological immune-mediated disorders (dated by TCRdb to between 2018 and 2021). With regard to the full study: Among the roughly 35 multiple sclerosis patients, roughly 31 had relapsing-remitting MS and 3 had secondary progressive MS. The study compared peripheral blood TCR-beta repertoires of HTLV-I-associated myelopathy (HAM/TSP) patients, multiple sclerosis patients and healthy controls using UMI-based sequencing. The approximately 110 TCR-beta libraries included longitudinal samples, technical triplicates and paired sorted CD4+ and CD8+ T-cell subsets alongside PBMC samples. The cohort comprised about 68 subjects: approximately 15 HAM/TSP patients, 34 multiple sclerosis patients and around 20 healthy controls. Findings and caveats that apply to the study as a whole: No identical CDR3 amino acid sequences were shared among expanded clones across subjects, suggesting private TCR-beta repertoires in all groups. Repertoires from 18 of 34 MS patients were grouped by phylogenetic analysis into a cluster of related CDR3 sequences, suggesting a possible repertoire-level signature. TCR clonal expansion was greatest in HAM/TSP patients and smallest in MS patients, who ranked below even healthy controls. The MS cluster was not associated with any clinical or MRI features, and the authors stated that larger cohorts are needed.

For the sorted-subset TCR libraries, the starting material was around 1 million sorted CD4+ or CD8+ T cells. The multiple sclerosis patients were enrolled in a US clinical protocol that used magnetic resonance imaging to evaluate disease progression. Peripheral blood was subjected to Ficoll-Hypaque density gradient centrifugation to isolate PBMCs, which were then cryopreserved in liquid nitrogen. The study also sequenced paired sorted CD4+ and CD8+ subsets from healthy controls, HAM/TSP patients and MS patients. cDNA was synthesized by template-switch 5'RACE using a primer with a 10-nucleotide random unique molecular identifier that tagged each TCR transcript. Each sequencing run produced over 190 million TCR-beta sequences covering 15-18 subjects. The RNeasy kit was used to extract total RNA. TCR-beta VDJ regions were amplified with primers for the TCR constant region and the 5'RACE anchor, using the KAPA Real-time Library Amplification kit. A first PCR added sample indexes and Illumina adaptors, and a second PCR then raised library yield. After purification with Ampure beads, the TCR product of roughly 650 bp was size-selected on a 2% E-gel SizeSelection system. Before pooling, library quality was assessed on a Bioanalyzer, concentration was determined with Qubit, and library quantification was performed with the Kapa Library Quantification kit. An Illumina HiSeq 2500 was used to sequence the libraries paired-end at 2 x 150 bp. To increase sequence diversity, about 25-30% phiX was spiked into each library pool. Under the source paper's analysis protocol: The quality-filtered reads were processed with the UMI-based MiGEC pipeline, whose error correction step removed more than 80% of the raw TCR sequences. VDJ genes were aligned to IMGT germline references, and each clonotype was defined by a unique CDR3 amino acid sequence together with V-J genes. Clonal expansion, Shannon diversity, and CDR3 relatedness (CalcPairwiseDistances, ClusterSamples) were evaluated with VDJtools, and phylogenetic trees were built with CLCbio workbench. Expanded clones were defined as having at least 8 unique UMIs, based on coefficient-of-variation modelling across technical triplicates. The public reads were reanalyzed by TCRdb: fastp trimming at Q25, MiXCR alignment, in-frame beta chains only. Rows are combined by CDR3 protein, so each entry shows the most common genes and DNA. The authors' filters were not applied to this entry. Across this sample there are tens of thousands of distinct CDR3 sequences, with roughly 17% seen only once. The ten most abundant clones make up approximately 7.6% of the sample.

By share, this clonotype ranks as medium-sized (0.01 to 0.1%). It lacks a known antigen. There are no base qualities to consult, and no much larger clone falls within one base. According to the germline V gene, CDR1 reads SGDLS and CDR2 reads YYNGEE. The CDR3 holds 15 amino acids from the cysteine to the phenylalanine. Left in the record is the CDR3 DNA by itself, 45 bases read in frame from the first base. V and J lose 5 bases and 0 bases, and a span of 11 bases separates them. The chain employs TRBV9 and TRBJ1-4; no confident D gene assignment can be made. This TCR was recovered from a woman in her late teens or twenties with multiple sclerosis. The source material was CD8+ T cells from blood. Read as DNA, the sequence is TGTGCCAGCAGAACCGGCCGGGCAACTAATGAAAAACTGTTTTTT. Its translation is CASRTGRATNEKLFF.